The 26 T cell receptor beta chains below come from one sample, sequenced in a study of T-cell reconstitution after alpha-beta-depleted transplantation in children. The library targeted TCRbeta and was prepared with unique molecular identifiers. One entry per CDR3 protein, called by TCRdb with MiXCR from the PCR reads. This table holds 200,000 to 250,000 distinct CDR3 sequences, approximately 7% found once. The sample in question was PBMCs, obtained before TCRalphabeta/CD19-depleted stem cell transplant. Source of these receptors: a boy aged 2 to 9 with acute lymphoblastic leukemia, due to receive a stem cell transplant.

This clonotype has a count of ten or more. J is TRBJ2-1 and V is TRBV20-1; 7 nucleotides line up with TRBD2. The trim removed 0 bases at V and 0 bases at J, leaving 5 bases unmatched. In germline, CDR1 is DFQATT, CDR2 SNEGSKA (reference sequence). This CDR3 comprises 16 residues. The CDR3 DNA reads as TGCAGTGCTAGAGACTCTCTAGCGGCCTCCTACAATGAGCAGTTCTTC. This sequence encodes CSARDSLAASYNEQFF.

This rearrangement joins TRBV11-1 to TRBJ2-7; 13 nucleotides match TRBD2. Looked up from germline, CDR1 is SGHAT and CDR2 is FQDESV (reference sequence). The CDR3 contains 15 residues. Trimming removed 3 bases from V and 5 bases from J; junction bases left unmatched: 4. CDR3 sequence reads: CASSLGLAGLDEQYF. In DNA form, the CDR3 reads TGTGCCAGCAGCTTGGGACTAGCGGGACTCGACGAGCAGTACTTC.

This clonotype was counted many times. V is TRBV12-3 or TRBV12-4 and J is TRBJ2-7, with D unresolved. The V gene lost 6 bases and the J gene lost 4 bases, with 13 bases spanning the gap. This CDR3 region has 13 residues. The CDR3 here is CASRPAGAYEQYF. CDR3 DNA: TGTGCCAGCAGACCAGCAGGAGCTTACGAGCAGTACTTC.

This clonotype appeared many times. The chain uses TRBV20-1 and TRBJ2-3; D is unresolved. Trimming stripped 6 bases from V and 0 bases from J, with 10 bases between. Germline V CDR1 and CDR2: DFQATT, SNEGSKA (reference sequence). This CDR3 has 13 amino acids. Here the CDR3 reads CSAPGTSTDTQYF. For the CDR3, the DNA is TGCAGTGCCCCAGGAACTAGCACAGATACGCAGTATTTT.

This clonotype was counted a few times. The chain recombines TRBV27 with TRBJ2-7, with 9 bases matching TRBD2. V was clipped by 6 bases and J by 1 base; unmatched bases: 7. Germline V gives CDR1 MNHEY, CDR2 SMNVEV (reference sequence). This CDR3 contains 15 residues. CDR3 DNA sequence: TGTGCCAGCAGGGAAAAGACTAGCGGTTCCTACGAGCAGTACTTC. Amino acid sequence: CASREKTSGSYEQYF.

In this sample, this clonotype turned up many times. The chain uses TRBV4-3 and TRBJ1-1; D ambiguous. This CDR3 contains 14 residues. Deletions cut 1 base from V and 2 bases from J, with 8 bases between. The germline V gene encodes CDR1 LGHNA and CDR2 YSLEER. CDR3: CASSQGLINTEAFF. The CDR3 DNA is TGCGCCAGCAGCCAAGGACTTATCAACACTGAAGCTTTCTTT.

The gene calls are TRBV18 and TRBJ1-4, with TRBD1 identical over 7 bases. V lost 2 bases and J lost 7; bases outside the gene matches: 7. The CDR3 consists of 15 residues. Per the germline V gene, CDR1 is KGHSH and CDR2 is LQKENI. The CDR3 loop reads CASSPFKDRSEKLFF. Here the CDR3 DNA reads TGTGCCAGCTCACCATTCAAGGACAGGAGTGAAAAACTGTTTTTT.

Only a few counts were recorded for this clonotype. The rearrangement links TRBV9 to TRBJ1-3; perhaps TRBD1 as D (6 bases). The V end was cut by 0 bases, the J end by 2 bases, with 12 bases between. Germline CDR1 and CDR2: SGDLS and YYNGEE. This CDR3 comprises 16 residues. This CDR3 reads CASSVGGQRTGNTIYF. The DNA of the CDR3 is TGTGCCAGCAGCGTAGGAGGACAGCGGACTGGAAACACCATATATTTT.

This clonotype was seen only a few times. The rearrangement uses TRBV19 and TRBJ1-2; unclear D gene. Germline CDR1 reads LNHDA; CDR2 reads SQIVND (reference sequence). V shed 6 bases and J shed 4 bases, with 12 bases lying between them. The CDR3 runs 13 residues. CDR3 in DNA: TGTGCCAGTAGGCCGAACACTCCCTATGGCTACACCTTC. It specifies CASRPNTPYGYTF. Based on the CDR3 plus reference TRBV19 and TRBJ1-2, the full variable domain is DGGITQSPKYLFRKEGQNVTLSCEQNLNHDAMYWYRQDPGQGLRLIYYSQIVNDFQKGDIAEGYSVSREKKESFPLTVTSAQKNPTAFYLCASRPNTPYGYTFGSGTRLTVV.

This clonotype was counted only a few times. This chain uses TRBV12-5 with TRBJ2-5, with TRBD1 identical over 7 bases. The germline gives CDR1 LGHNT, CDR2 FRNRAP. The CDR3 runs 13 residues. V trimming: 6 bases; J trimming: 4 bases; junction bases outside the gene matches: 5. This chain's CDR3 is CASGPQGVETQYF. CDR3 nucleotides: TGTGCTAGTGGACCCCAGGGGGTAGAGACCCAGTACTTC.

In this sample, this clonotype turned up a few times. The chain couples TRBV28 to TRBJ1-2; 7 bases match TRBD1. Germline loops: CDR1 MDHEN, CDR2 SYDVKM. CDR3 length: 14 amino acids. Trimming at V came to 5 bases and at J to 4 bases, leaving 7 bases not matched to a gene. The CDR3 spells CASSPTGTVYGYTF. CDR3 DNA sequence: TGTGCCAGCAGTCCCACCGGGACAGTCTATGGCTACACCTTC.

This clonotype has more than one count but fewer than ten. The gene calls are TRBV6-1 and TRBJ1-3; maybe TRBD1 (5 bases). The CDR3 covers 15 residues. Trimming removed 5 bases from V and 3 bases from J, with 14 bases in between. CDR1 and CDR2 from the germline V gene are MNHNS and SASEGT. The CDR3 reads CASSPQTANGNTIYF. CDR3 DNA sequence: TGTGCCAGCAGTCCCCAGACAGCTAATGGAAACACCATATATTTT.

There are many counts of this clonotype. V usage is TRBV20-1 and J usage is TRBJ2-7, with TRBD2 matching over 7 bases. Unmatched junction bases numbered 14, after V lost 6 bases and J lost 3 bases. The CDR3 loop spans 15 amino acids. Germline V gene data show CDR1 as DFQATT and CDR2 as SNEGSKA (reference sequence). CDR3 coding DNA: TGCAGTGCCAGATCACAGCGGGAAGGCCTCTACGAGCAGTACTTC. This gives the protein CSARSQREGLYEQYF.

The chain uses TRBV20-1 and TRBJ1-2; maybe TRBD1 (5 bases). Germline CDR1 and CDR2: DFQATT and SNEGSKA (reference sequence). This CDR3 contains 18 residues. Trimming stripped 5 bases from V and 0 bases from J, with 25 bases between. The CDR3 DNA sequence: TGCAGTGCTCCCCAATTCGTTGTGGCGGGACTAACTAACTATGGCTACACCTTC. It translates to CSAPQFVVAGLTNYGYTF.

This clonotype was detected many times. The rearrangement uses TRBV12-3 or TRBV12-4 and TRBJ2-7; 9 positions agree with TRBD2. Unmatched junction bases numbered 3, after V lost 2 bases and J lost 4 bases. This CDR3 region has 14 residues. The CDR3 DNA reads TGTGCCAGCAGTTTAAGGGCGGGGGGGTACGAGCAGTACTTC. Its protein is CASSLRAGGYEQYF.

This clonotype was picked up many times. The chain recombines TRBV15 with TRBJ2-5; tentatively, D is TRBD1 (6 bases). The CDR3 spans 16 residues. Trimming stripped 3 bases from V and 0 bases from J, with 14 bases between. Germline V lookup: CDR1 LNHNV, CDR2 YYDKDF (reference sequence). CDR3: CATSSLVTGNQETQYF. CDR3 nucleotide sequence: TGTGCCACCAGCAGCCTAGTGACAGGTAACCAAGAGACCCAGTACTTC.

In this sample, this clonotype turned up many times. The J gene is TRBJ2-1, the V gene TRBV2; D may be TRBD2 (6 bases). Trimming pared 5 bases from V and 1 base from J, leaving 15 bases between. The germline V gene encodes CDR1 SNHLY and CDR2 FYNNEI. The length of the CDR3 is 16 residues. The CDR3 DNA sequence: TGTGCCAGCAGTTACCGGGACTGGCCTTCCTACAATGAGCAGTTCTTC. Its translation is CASSYRDWPSYNEQFF.

This clonotype showed up just a few times. The rearrangement links TRBV20-1 to TRBJ2-3; D is perhaps TRBD1 or TRBD2 (5 bases each). From germline, CDR1 is DFQATT and CDR2 SNEGSKA (reference sequence). CDR3 length: 14 residues. V gave up 4 bases and J gave up 1 base, with 12 bases separating them. The CDR3 DNA follows: TGCAGTGCTAACCAGGGTAGCGGCACAGATACGCAGTATTTT. Residues: CSANQGSGTDTQYF.

This clonotype was recorded a few times. The V gene is TRBV20-1, the J gene TRBJ2-4, with D tentatively TRBD1 (6 bases). Germline V gene lookup returns CDR1 DFQATT and CDR2 SNEGSKA (reference sequence). The CDR3 contains 14 residues. Trimming left V 5 bases short and J 3 bases short, with 14 bases between. In DNA, the CDR3 is TGCAGTGCTCGACAGGTCTACGGCAAAAACATTCAGTACTTC. It specifies CSARQVYGKNIQYF.

There are a few counts of this clonotype. The chain joins TRBV7-2 to TRBJ1-5; D remains ambiguous. V lost 1 base, J lost 5 bases, and 15 bases lay in between. Germline V lookup: CDR1 SGHTA, CDR2 FQGNSA. CDR3 length: 16 amino acids. The CDR3 loop reads CASSLVRAQFDQPQHF. CDR3 in DNA: TGTGCCAGCAGCTTAGTAAGGGCCCAATTTGATCAGCCCCAGCATTTT. The whole variable domain, filled in from reference TRBV7-2 and TRBJ1-5, reads GAGVSQSPSNKVTEKGKDVELRCDPISGHTALYWYRQSLGQGLEFLIYFQGNSAPDKSGLPSDRFSAERTGGSVSTLTIQRTQQEDSAVYLCASSLVRAQFDQPQHFGDGTRLSIL.

This clonotype has just a few counts. The chain joins TRBV18 to TRBJ2-5; D remains ambiguous. The CDR3 is made up of 14 amino acids. Germline V CDR1 and CDR2: KGHSH, LQKENI. V was shortened by 0 bases and J by 1 base, with 6 bases between the two germline ends. CDR3 protein: CASSPPSSQETQYF. The CDR3 nucleotides are TGTGCCAGCTCACCACCGAGTTCCCAAGAGACCCAGTACTTC.

This clonotype has only a few counts. The chain links TRBV25-1 to TRBJ2-5, with TRBD1 matching 11 bases. Germline values: CDR1 MGHDK, CDR2 SYGVNS. This CDR3 region has 13 residues. V shed 11 bases, J shed 4 bases, and the junction held 6 bases outside the gene matches. CDR3 nucleotide sequence: TGTGCCCCCCCGGGACAGGGGGGAGAGACCCAGTACTTC. It yields the protein CAPPGQGGETQYF.

This clonotype occurred a few times. The chain employs TRBV10-3 and TRBJ2-7; D remains ambiguous. Germline lookup yields CDR1 ENHRY and CDR2 SYGVKD. Trimming left V 6 bases short and J 4 bases short, with 7 bases between. The CDR3 has 11 residues. The CDR3 region has the DNA TGTGCCATCAGGCAGGAATACGAGCAGTACTTC. This translates into CAIRQEYEQYF.

There are many counts of this clonotype. The rearrangement links TRBV21-1 to TRBJ1-2. TRBV21-1 is reported as a pseudogene. The CDR3 is 15 amino acids. The CDR3 region has the DNA TGTGCCAGCAGCAAAGCGCGCAGGAGAGACTATGGCTACACCTTC. Amino acid sequence: CASSKARRRDYGYTF.

Many counts were recorded for this clonotype. J is TRBJ2-2 and V is TRBV24-1; D is unclear. The CDR3 covers 12 residues. The germline V gene encodes CDR1 KGHDR and CDR2 SFDVKD. Trimming stripped 8 bases from V and 6 bases from J, with 9 bases between. For the CDR3, the DNA is TGTGCCACCAAAGGCTTCGCCGGGGAGCTGTTTTTT. The encoded protein is CATKGFAGELFF.

The sample holds many counts of this clonotype. This chain's CDR3 is CSVGTSGRFAEQYF. CDR3 in DNA: TGCAGCGTCGGGACTAGCGGCCGATTCGCCGAGCAGTACTTC. The chain recombines TRBV29-1 with TRBJ2-7, with 11 bases identical to TRBD2. With 6 bases clipped from V and 6 bases from J, the junction kept 10 bases outside the gene matches. Germline values: CDR1 SQVTM, CDR2 ANQGSEA. The CDR3 consists of 14 residues.